This is a list of T cell receptor beta chains from one sample in a study of neurological immune-mediated disorders. MiXCR was run by TCRdb on the 5' RACE reads, yielding one entry per CDR3 protein. The sample comprises about 48,000 distinct CDR3 sequences, under 2% of which are singletons, and roughly 2% rests with the top ten. Sequencing was performed on PBMCs. All receptors derive from a middle-aged woman with multiple sclerosis. CDR3s include the opening cysteine and the closing phenylalanine or tryptophan. Fields, in order: V gene, J gene, D gene, CDR3 protein. D genes are given only for firm matches.

>TRBV6-1|TRBJ1-2|TRBD1
CASSEYRGEDGYTF
>TRBV5-1|TRBJ2-7|TRBD2
CASSLWAPSGGVSYEQYF
>TRBV4-2|TRBJ1-1|NA
CASSLHRDTSTEAFF
>TRBV2|TRBJ2-5|NA
CASSPSTETQYF
>TRBV12-3/TRBV12-4|TRBJ1-5|TRBD1
CASSFTGESNQPQHF
>TRBV7-8|TRBJ2-1|NA
CASSLPPGGPIREQFF
>TRBV2|TRBJ1-1|TRBD1
CASSRRGQYDTEAFF
>TRBV7-2|TRBJ1-1|NA
CASSLRAERWGTEAFF
>TRBV20-1|TRBJ2-1|TRBD2
CSAQAGSSYNEQFF
>TRBV7-8|TRBJ1-5|TRBD1
CASSLRGQASLGGQPQHF
>TRBV20-1|TRBJ1-4|TRBD1
CSAGRQGGKEKLFF
>TRBV5-1|TRBJ2-2|NA
CASSLVGRADAGELFF
>TRBV6-5|TRBJ1-1|NA
CASSYSRGDTEAFF
>TRBV20-1|TRBJ2-7|NA
CSARAASYTYEQYF
>TRBV24-1|TRBJ2-7|NA
CATSDPRDSSYEQYF
>TRBV20-1|TRBJ2-2|TRBD1
CSAFGQGITGELFF